This T cell receptor beta chain was profiled in a study of identifying expanded T cells in peripheral blood. Study-wide results and caveats: Technical replicates showed around 1.2 changed clones; two weeks approximately 15; four weeks 19. Variance in clone template counts between roughly 2-week samples significantly increased with total template count across all healthy donors.

During the collection period, no donor immune events like infections were recorded. Worth noting for this clone: Antigen unknown.

V lost 4 bases and J lost 4, with 14 bases in between. This CDR3 is built from 15 residues. Germline CDR1 reads SGHTA; CDR2 reads FQGTGA. Using immunoSEQ multiplex PCR, the repertoire was profiled, and TCRdb retains in-frame clones only, with some absent. The table records around 130,000 clones, less than 90% of them present only once. The TCR was taken from a person aged 18 to 69 in good health. The chain carries TRBV7-3 and TRBJ2-1; tentative D call: TRBD1 (5 bases). The sample consisted of blood. The CDR3 here is CASSSHPDSYNEQFF. The CDR3 coding sequence is TGTGCCAGCAGCTCCCACCCTGACAGTTACAATGAGCAGTTCTTC. The full variable domain, in which reference TRBV7-3 and TRBJ2-1 provide the parts outside the CDR3, is GAGVSQTPSNKVTEKGKYVELRCDPISGHTALYWYRQSLGQGPEFLIYFQGTGAADDSGLPNDRFFAVRPEGSVSTLKIQRTERGDSAVYLCASSSHPDSYNEQFFGPGTRLTVL.